The table lists the clone carrying this T cell receptor (beta chain) with a few counts. Profiled with immunoSEQ multiplex PCR; TCRdb holds only in-frame clones, not every one. Counted here are about 28,000 clones, about 86% occurring once; the ten biggest clones make up about 0.8%. The data belong to a study of T cell changes during pregnancy in multiple sclerosis. Germline CDR1 reads LNHDA; CDR2 reads SQIVND (reference sequence). Trimming took 8 bases from V and 0 from J, leaving 10 bases between them. CDR3 size: 13 residues. The V and J genes are TRBV19 and TRBJ1-2, with D maybe TRBD1 (6 bases). Sequences were derived from CD4+ T cells from peripheral blood mononuclear cells, sampled in the first trimester of pregnancy. The sequence was collected from a female donor in good health, enrolled as a control in a pregnancy study. The CDR3 DNA follows: TGTGCCAGTGGACAGACGCCTAACTATGGCTACACCTTC. This translates into CASGQTPNYGYTF.